This TCR beta chain was identified during a study of cytomegalovirus exposure and HLA in healthy donors. Both 60 Vbeta primers and 13 Jbeta primers went into the PCR. Assay used: immunoSEQ multiplex PCR; TCRdb lists only in-frame clones, some missing. The profile shows under 200,000 clones, approximately 78% of them singletons. Germline V gene data show CDR1 as SGHRS and CDR2 as YFSETQ. This CDR3 is 15 amino acids long. With 4 bases removed from V and 0 bases from J, the gap between germline ends came to 11 bases. The gene calls are TRBV5-1 and TRBJ1-3; D gene uncertain. The TCR comes from a woman between 18 and 29 years old in good health and CMV-seronegative. Sequenced input: PBMCs. The CDR3 DNA follows: TGCGCCAGCAGCCTGACACAGAACTCTGGAAACACCATATATTTT. It codes for CASSLTQNSGNTIYF. Drawing the rest from reference TRBV5-1 and TRBJ1-3, the complete variable domain is KAGVTQTPRYLIKTRGQQVTLSCSPISGHRSVSWYQQTPGQGLQFLFEYFSETQRNKGNFPGRFSGRQFSNSRSEMNVSTLELGDSALYLCASSLTQNSGNTIYFGEGSWLTVV.